Listed below are T cell receptor beta chains from one sample, sequenced in a study of shared clonotypes between healthy human individuals. Clones were sequenced by immunoSEQ multiplex PCR, and TCRdb holds only the in-frame ones, with some missing. The sample lists 650,000 to 750,000 clones, about 78% seen once, with about 1.8% in the top ten. Sample: memory CD4+ T cells sorted from blood. Every receptor here comes from a woman younger than 45 in good health. Each CDR3 is given with its conserved first and last residue. The D gene is left open where the match is weak. Size tells how often a clone was seen (once, few, many) or the class of an expanded clone, and some rows leave it out.

clone size: NA; D gene: NA; V gene: TRBV6-5; J gene: TRBJ1-1; CDR3 DNA: TGTGCCAGCAGTTACGATCACAGGGCCAACACTGAAGCTTTCTTT; CDR3 protein: CASSYDHRANTEAFF
clone size: NA; D gene: NA; V gene: TRBV11-2; J gene: TRBJ1-5; CDR3 DNA: TGTGCCAGCAGCCAACAAAGAGCGGGGAATCAGCCCCAGCATTTT; CDR3 protein: CASSQQRAGNQPQHF
clone size: NA; D gene: TRBD1; V gene: TRBV6-1; J gene: TRBJ2-7; CDR3 DNA: TGTGCCAGCAGTGACCAGGGACAGGGAAAGGTCGAGCAGTACTTC; CDR3 protein: CASSDQGQGKVEQYF
clone size: many; D gene: TRBD2; V gene: TRBV6-1; J gene: TRBJ2-1; CDR3 DNA: TGTGCCAGCAAGGTAGGGACTAGCGGATACAATGAGCAGTTCTTC; CDR3 protein: CASKVGTSGYNEQFF
clone size: NA; D gene: TRBD2; V gene: TRBV7-2; J gene: TRBJ2-1; CDR3 DNA: TGTGCCAGCAAAGCAACTAGCGGGGGCAATGAGCAGTTCTTC; CDR3 protein: CASKATSGGNEQFF
clone size: NA; D gene: NA; V gene: TRBV4-2; J gene: TRBJ2-5; CDR3 DNA: TGTGCCAGCAGCCAAGATCCAGGGTTAGCGTCGGAGACCCAGTACTTC; CDR3 protein: CASSQDPGLASETQYF
clone size: NA; D gene: TRBD2; V gene: TRBV29-1; J gene: TRBJ2-1; CDR3 DNA: TGCAGCGTTGATAGCGGGAGGGCTGCTGAGCAGTTCTTC; CDR3 protein: CSVDSGRAAEQFF
clone size: NA; D gene: NA; V gene: TRBV7-8; J gene: TRBJ2-5; CDR3 DNA: TGTGCCAGCAGCTTAGTCCTACGGGGGAAGGAGACCCAGTACTTC; CDR3 protein: CASSLVLRGKETQYF
clone size: NA; D gene: TRBD2; V gene: TRBV29-1; J gene: TRBJ2-4; CDR3 DNA: TGCAGCGTCCGGGGGGGAAGCAAAAACATTCAGTACTTC; CDR3 protein: CSVRGGSKNIQYF
clone size: NA; D gene: TRBD1; V gene: TRBV7-2; J gene: TRBJ2-6; CDR3 DNA: TGTGCCAGCAGCCTAACAGGGGGCGCTGGGGCCAACGTCCTGACTTTC; CDR3 protein: CASSLTGGAGANVLTF
clone size: NA; D gene: NA; V gene: TRBV5-4; J gene: TRBJ1-5; CDR3 DNA: TGTGCCAGCAGCCAGCAGGGCGCTGATCAGCCCCAGCATTTT; CDR3 protein: CASSQQGADQPQHF
clone size: NA; D gene: NA; V gene: TRBV19; J gene: TRBJ1-2; CDR3 DNA: TGTGCCAGTAGAAGGTTAGACTATGGCTACACCTTC; CDR3 protein: CASRRLDYGYTF
clone size: NA; D gene: TRBD2; V gene: TRBV25-1; J gene: TRBJ2-5; CDR3 DNA: TGTGCCAGCAGTGAATTGCGGGGGATGGAGACCCAGTACTTC; CDR3 protein: CASSELRGMETQYF
clone size: NA; D gene: NA; V gene: TRBV14; J gene: TRBJ2-5; CDR3 DNA: TGTGCCAGCAGCGGGTGGACAAGCCAAGAGACCCAGTACTTC; CDR3 protein: CASSGWTSQETQYF
clone size: NA; D gene: NA; V gene: TRBV5-1; J gene: TRBJ2-7; CDR3 DNA: TGCGCCAGCAGCCTCATCGGCTCCGAGCAGTACTTC; CDR3 protein: CASSLIGSEQYF
clone size: NA; D gene: NA; V gene: TRBV7-8; J gene: TRBJ2-5; CDR3 DNA: TGTGCCAGCAGCCGACGGACCGCCAACAGGGAGACCCAGTACTTC; CDR3 protein: CASSRRTANRETQYF
clone size: NA; D gene: NA; V gene: TRBV5-4; J gene: TRBJ1-1; CDR3 DNA: TGTGCCAGCAGCGGGGGGGCAGGGTGGAATACTGAAGCTTTCTTT; CDR3 protein: CASSGGAGWNTEAFF
clone size: few; D gene: NA; V gene: TRBV9; J gene: TRBJ2-1; CDR3 DNA: TGTGCCAGCAGCCCACGCGAATGGGGGAGACAAAACAATGAGCAGTTCTTC; CDR3 protein: CASSPREWGRQNNEQFF
clone size: NA; D gene: TRBD1; V gene: TRBV27; J gene: TRBJ2-6; CDR3 DNA: TGTGCCAGCAGTTTATCGCCCGGACAGGGTGGGGCCAACGTCCTGACTTTC; CDR3 protein: CASSLSPGQGGANVLTF
clone size: few; D gene: NA; V gene: TRBV27; J gene: TRBJ1-4; CDR3 DNA: TGTGCCAGCAGTTTATCCAGGGCTGAAAAACTGTTTTTT; CDR3 protein: CASSLSRAEKLFF
clone size: few; D gene: TRBD1; V gene: TRBV2; J gene: TRBJ1-5; CDR3 DNA: TGTGCCAGCAGTGGTTCGGCAGGGGGATATCAGCCCCAGCATTTT; CDR3 protein: CASSGSAGGYQPQHF
clone size: NA; D gene: NA; V gene: TRBV2; J gene: TRBJ1-5; CDR3 DNA: TGTGCCAGCAGTGCGACTTGGATGAGCAATCAGCCCCAGCATTTT; CDR3 protein: CASSATWMSNQPQHF
clone size: NA; D gene: NA; V gene: TRBV7-8; J gene: TRBJ1-2; CDR3 DNA: TGTGCCAGCAGCAGCAATAAGGGCCCCTCGGGTGATGGCTACACCTTC; CDR3 protein: CASSSNKGPSGDGYTF
clone size: NA; D gene: TRBD1; V gene: TRBV28; J gene: TRBJ2-7; CDR3 DNA: TGTGCCAGCAGTTTAGACATAGGGACAGGCAACGAGCAGTACTTC; CDR3 protein: CASSLDIGTGNEQYF
clone size: NA; D gene: NA; V gene: TRBV6-1; J gene: TRBJ1-3; CDR3 DNA: TGTGCCAGCAGTGAAGCCCCGGGGACCATATATTTT; CDR3 protein: CASSEAPGTIYF
clone size: NA; D gene: NA; V gene: TRBV5-4; J gene: TRBJ2-7; CDR3 DNA: TGTGCCAGCAGCTTGGACACAGATTCCTACGAGCAGTACTTC; CDR3 protein: CASSLDTDSYEQYF
clone size: NA; D gene: TRBD2; V gene: TRBV7-8; J gene: TRBJ2-5; CDR3 DNA: TGTGCCAGCAGCTGGGAGGGACTAACCCAAGAGACCCAGTACTTC; CDR3 protein: CASSWEGLTQETQYF
clone size: NA; D gene: TRBD2; V gene: TRBV6-1; J gene: TRBJ2-7; CDR3 DNA: TGTGCCAGCAGTGAAGGACTAGCGGGAGGTTTCCGACCCTACGAGCAGTACTTC; CDR3 protein: CASSEGLAGGFRPYEQYF
clone size: NA; D gene: TRBD2; V gene: TRBV11-3; J gene: TRBJ2-1; CDR3 DNA: TGTGCCAGCAGCTTAACACCCCTAGCGGGAGTGAATGAGCAGTTCTTC; CDR3 protein: CASSLTPLAGVNEQFF
clone size: few; D gene: TRBD2; V gene: TRBV7-9; J gene: TRBJ2-2; CDR3 DNA: TGTGCCAGCAACCTAGGGACTAGCGGGGTTCACGGGGAGCTGTTTTTT; CDR3 protein: CASNLGTSGVHGELFF
clone size: NA; D gene: TRBD1; V gene: TRBV2; J gene: TRBJ2-7; CDR3 DNA: TGTGCCAGCAGGACCGGGACAGGGCCCTACGAGCAGTACTTC; CDR3 protein: CASRTGTGPYEQYF
clone size: NA; D gene: TRBD2; V gene: TRBV4-2; J gene: TRBJ2-1; CDR3 DNA: TGTGCCAGCAGCCAAGGGTCAAGCGGGAACACCTACAATGAGCAGTTCTTC; CDR3 protein: CASSQGSSGNTYNEQFF
clone size: NA; D gene: NA; V gene: TRBV2; J gene: TRBJ1-2; CDR3 DNA: TGTGCCAGCAAAGAACAGATCGTATCAGGCTACACCTTC; CDR3 protein: CASKEQIVSGYTF
clone size: few; D gene: NA; V gene: TRBV28; J gene: TRBJ1-2; CDR3 DNA: TGTGCCAGCAGTCGGGTACAGACCTATGGCTACACCTTC; CDR3 protein: CASSRVQTYGYTF
clone size: NA; D gene: TRBD1; V gene: TRBV5-4; J gene: TRBJ1-2; CDR3 DNA: TGTGCCAGCAGCCCCGACAGGACAGGGTTAGGCTACACCTTC; CDR3 protein: CASSPDRTGLGYTF
clone size: NA; D gene: TRBD2; V gene: TRBV2; J gene: TRBJ2-5; CDR3 DNA: TGTGCCAGCAGTAGGAGACTAGCGGCCTCCCAAGAGACCCAGTACTTC; CDR3 protein: CASSRRLAASQETQYF
clone size: NA; D gene: TRBD1; V gene: TRBV25-1; J gene: TRBJ2-3; CDR3 DNA: TGTGCCAGCAGTGACGACCAACAGGGGAAGACGCAGTATTTT; CDR3 protein: CASSDDQQGKTQYF
clone size: NA; D gene: NA; V gene: TRBV18; J gene: TRBJ1-1; CDR3 DNA: TGTGCCAGCTCTGACGGGGCCTCTGAAGCTTTCTTT; CDR3 protein: CASSDGASEAFF
clone size: once; D gene: NA; V gene: TRBV2; J gene: TRBJ1-3; CDR3 DNA: TGTGCCAGCAGTGACACCGGATCTGGAAACACCATATATTTT; CDR3 protein: CASSDTGSGNTIYF
clone size: few; D gene: TRBD2; V gene: TRBV6-1; J gene: TRBJ2-7; CDR3 DNA: TGTGCCAGCAGGACTAGCAGCTCCTACGAGCAGTACTTC; CDR3 protein: CASRTSSSYEQYF
clone size: NA; D gene: NA; V gene: TRBV14; J gene: TRBJ1-1; CDR3 DNA: TGTGCCAGCAGCCAAGGCATTACGACTGAAGCTTTCTTT; CDR3 protein: CASSQGITTEAFF
clone size: NA; D gene: NA; V gene: TRBV6-1; J gene: TRBJ2-3; CDR3 DNA: TGTGCCAGCAGTGAATTACTCGCCTCGGTGGATACGCAGTATTTT; CDR3 protein: CASSELLASVDTQYF
clone size: NA; D gene: TRBD2; V gene: TRBV11-2; J gene: TRBJ2-2; CDR3 DNA: TGTGCCAGCAGTAAGCGGGAGGGCCTGGGCACCGGGGAGCTGTTTTTT; CDR3 protein: CASSKREGLGTGELFF
clone size: NA; D gene: TRBD2; V gene: TRBV28; J gene: TRBJ2-7; CDR3 DNA: TGTGCCAGCGGAAACCCCGGGAGGTACGAGCAGTACTTC; CDR3 protein: CASGNPGRYEQYF
clone size: NA; D gene: NA; V gene: TRBV18; J gene: TRBJ1-5; CDR3 DNA: TGTGCCAGCTCACCATTCACAGATAGCAATCAGCCCCAGCATTTT; CDR3 protein: CASSPFTDSNQPQHF
clone size: NA; D gene: NA; V gene: TRBV19; J gene: TRBJ1-2; CDR3 DNA: TGTGCCAGCCGACACAAAGCTAACTATGGCTACACCTTC; CDR3 protein: CASRHKANYGYTF
clone size: NA; D gene: NA; V gene: TRBV5-8; J gene: TRBJ1-1; CDR3 DNA: TGTGCCAGCAGCTTGGCACACAGGGTAGTGAACACTGAAGCTTTCTTT; CDR3 protein: CASSLAHRVVNTEAFF
clone size: NA; D gene: NA; V gene: TRBV6-6; J gene: TRBJ2-7; CDR3 DNA: TGTGCCAGCAGTCCCATTATGGCCTACGAGCAGTACTTC; CDR3 protein: CASSPIMAYEQYF
clone size: once; D gene: NA; V gene: TRBV29-1; J gene: TRBJ2-3; CDR3 DNA: TGCAGCGTTGTCCCCCAGACTGTGGGGAATACGCAGTATTTT; CDR3 protein: CSVVPQTVGNTQYF
clone size: NA; D gene: NA; V gene: TRBV5-1; J gene: TRBJ2-1; CDR3 DNA: TGCGCCAGCAGCGTTGACAGGAGCTCCTACAATGAGCAGTTCTTC; CDR3 protein: CASSVDRSSYNEQFF
clone size: few; D gene: NA; V gene: TRBV19; J gene: TRBJ2-2; CDR3 DNA: TGTGCCAGTAGTGCCGGGGGCGTATCCGGGGAGCTGTTTTTT; CDR3 protein: CASSAGGVSGELFF
clone size: NA; D gene: NA; V gene: TRBV7-8; J gene: TRBJ2-1; CDR3 DNA: TGTGCCAGCAGCCGACCCCTAACGGGAGTAAACAATGAGCAGTTCTTC; CDR3 protein: CASSRPLTGVNNEQFF
clone size: NA; D gene: NA; V gene: TRBV5-8; J gene: TRBJ2-2; CDR3 DNA: TGTGCCAGCAGAGGAAGTTCCGGACTCCTCAGGGCCGGGGAGCTGTTTTTT; CDR3 protein: CASRGSSGLLRAGELFF
clone size: NA; D gene: NA; V gene: TRBV5-1; J gene: TRBJ2-7; CDR3 DNA: TGCGCCAGCAAAAAGTTCTCAGGGGCTAACAACGAGCAGTACTTC; CDR3 protein: CASKKFSGANNEQYF
clone size: NA; D gene: NA; V gene: TRBV11-1; J gene: TRBJ1-2; CDR3 DNA: TGTGCCAGCAGCTTAATACAACCGTACTACACCTTC; CDR3 protein: CASSLIQPYYTF